The 21 T cell receptor beta chains below all came from one sample that was sequenced in a study of cytomegalovirus exposure and HLA in healthy donors. The PCR employed 60 Vbeta primers together with 13 Jbeta primers. Profiling relied on immunoSEQ multiplex PCR, and the TCRdb table lists in-frame clones only, not all of them. The data contain over 140,000 clones, almost 85% of them singletons. Sequenced material: PBMCs. The receptors originated from a man aged 25 to 45 in good health and CMV-seropositive.

V is TRBV5-6 and J is TRBJ2-2; no firm D call. The V gene lost 5 bases and the J gene lost 0 bases, with 8 bases spanning the gap. CDR1 and CDR2 from the germline V gene are SGHDT and YYEEEE. The CDR3 has 14 amino acids. The CDR3: CASRQRPNTGELFF. As DNA, the CDR3 is TGTGCCAGCAGGCAGCGCCCGAACACCGGGGAGCTGTTTTTT.

This chain links TRBV5-4 with TRBJ2-1, with 7 bases that match TRBD1. Trimming took 4 bases from V and 9 from J; bases not matched to a gene: 4. Germline values: CDR1 SGHNT, CDR2 YYREEE (reference sequence). CDR3 size: 12 residues. CDR3 protein: CASSGQEAEQFF. The CDR3 DNA reads TGTGCCAGCAGCGGACAGGAGGCTGAGCAGTTCTTC. The full variable domain, rest sourced from reference TRBV5-4 and TRBJ2-1, is ETGVTQSPTHLIKTRGQQVTLRCSSQSGHNTVSWYQQALGQGPQFIFQYYREEENGRGNFPPRFSGLQFPNYSSELNVNALELDDSALYLCASSGQEAEQFFGPGTRLTVL.

The gene calls are TRBV5-1 and TRBJ2-7; D possibly corresponds to TRBD2 (6 bases). Trimming removed 5 bases from V and 6 bases from J, with 15 bases in between. From germline, CDR1 is SGHRS and CDR2 YFSETQ. The length of the CDR3 is 13 residues. CDR3 protein: CASRTRLVGEQYF. The CDR3 bases are TGCGCCAGCAGGACACGACTAGTCGGCGAGCAGTACTTC. The full variable domain, rest sourced from reference TRBV5-1 and TRBJ2-7, is KAGVTQTPRYLIKTRGQQVTLSCSPISGHRSVSWYQQTPGQGLQFLFEYFSETQRNKGNFPGRFSGRQFSNSRSEMNVSTLELGDSALYLCASRTRLVGEQYFGPGTRLTVT.

This clone is a singleton in its sample. The chain combines TRBV28 with TRBJ2-2; 8 nucleotides align to TRBD1. Germline V gene lookup returns CDR1 MDHEN and CDR2 SYDVKM. The junction had 5 bases not matched to a gene; V was cut back by 3 bases and J by 2 bases. The CDR3 contains 16 residues. The CDR3 protein is CASSLSGQANTGELFF. In DNA, the CDR3 is TGTGCCAGCAGTTTGTCGGGACAGGCTAACACCGGGGAGCTGTTTTTT.

This chain uses TRBV21-1 with TRBJ1-5. TRBV21-1 is classified as a pseudogene. The CDR3 contains 17 residues. The CDR3 DNA reads as TGTGCCAGCAGCTCCCCCAGCGACCGGGTTGGAAATCAGCCCCAGCATTTT. It specifies CASSSPSDRVGNQPQHF.

This clone showed up just a few times. The gene calls are TRBV30 and TRBJ2-7; D is perhaps TRBD1 (6 bases). Trimming left V 2 bases short and J 5 bases short, with 10 bases between. The CDR3 consists of 12 residues. Germline assignment: CDR1 GTSNPN and CDR2 SVGIG (reference sequence). CDR3: CAWSPGVHEQYF. The CDR3 DNA reads as TGTGCCTGGAGTCCAGGGGTTCACGAGCAGTACTTC. The full variable domain, rest sourced from reference TRBV30 and TRBJ2-7, is SQTIHQWPATLVQPVGSPLSLECTVEGTSNPNLYWYRQAAGRGLQLLFYSVGIGQISSEVPQNLSASRPQDRQFILSSKKLLLSDSGFYLCAWSPGVHEQYFGPGTRLTVT.

This chain uses TRBV11-3 with TRBJ2-2, with a weak D call TRBD1 (5 bases). Trimming stripped 0 bases from V and 1 base from J, with 6 bases between. The germline CDR1 and CDR2 sequences are SGHNT and YENEEA. The CDR3 contains 15 residues. The CDR3: CASSLDRVNTGELFF. DNA for the CDR3: TGTGCCAGCAGCTTAGACAGGGTGAACACCGGGGAGCTGTTTTTT.

There are a few counts of this clone. The chain couples TRBV19 to TRBJ2-7, with 11 nucleotides matching TRBD2. The CDR3 runs to 14 residues. Germline-derived CDR1 and CDR2 are LNHDA and SQIVND (reference sequence). V was pared by 5 bases and J by 3 bases, with 3 bases of the junction left unmatched. The CDR3, as DNA: TGTGCCAGTAGTGGGACTAGCGGTTTCTACGAGCAGTACTTC. This codes for CASSGTSGFYEQYF.

V is TRBV6-5 and J is TRBJ2-5; TRBD2 matches 8 bases. V lost 4 bases, J lost 5 bases, and 9 bases stayed unmatched. Per germline, CDR1 MNHEY and CDR2 SVGAGI. The CDR3 is 15 residues long. The CDR3 coding sequence is TGTGCCAGCAGTTCCCCCGGGGGGGCCAGGGAGACCCAGTACTTC. It yields the protein CASSSPGGARETQYF.

The chain recombines TRBV2 with TRBJ2-7; TRBD1 agrees at 10 bases. The germline V gene has CDR1 SNHLY and CDR2 FYNNEI. The J segment lost 4 bases and the V segment lost 6 bases, leaving 3 bases of the junction unmatched. The CDR3 has 13 residues. This CDR3 is CASSRDRGYEQYF. The CDR3 DNA is TGTGCCAGCAGCCGGGACAGGGGTTACGAGCAGTACTTC. Supplemented by reference TRBV2 and TRBJ2-7, the full variable domain reads EPEVTQTPSHQVTQMGQEVILRCVPISNHLYFYWYRQILGQKVEFLVSFYNNEISEKSEIFDDQFSVERPDGSNFTLKIRSTKLEDSAMYFCASSRDRGYEQYFGPGTRLTVT.

To note about this clone: One junction end disagrees with the germline gene, perhaps due to a read error. This sequence joins TRBV7-9 and TRBJ2-7; 9 bases align to TRBD1. Germline lookup yields CDR1 SEHNR and CDR2 FQNEAQ (reference sequence). This CDR3 has 16 residues. CDR3 loop: CSSSLLPGTGHYEQYF. CDR3 nucleotides: TGTTCCAGCAGCTTACTACCCGGGACAGGGCACTACGAGCAGTACTTC.

The rearrangement links TRBV5-4 to TRBJ1-2, with TRBD1 matching over 7 bases. CDR1 and CDR2 (germline): SGHNT, YYREEE (reference sequence). The junction had 4 bases not matched to a gene; V was cut back by 1 base and J by 4 bases. The CDR3 is 14 residues long. The DNA of the CDR3 is TGTGCCAGCAGCTTGCAGACAGGGCGCTATGGCTACACCTTC. This sequence encodes CASSLQTGRYGYTF. The full variable domain, with the rest looked up from reference TRBV5-4 and TRBJ1-2, is ETGVTQSPTHLIKTRGQQVTLRCSSQSGHNTVSWYQQALGQGPQFIFQYYREEENGRGNFPPRFSGLQFPNYSSELNVNALELDDSALYLCASSLQTGRYGYTFGSGTRLTVV.

The chain is built from TRBV18 and TRBJ2-7; 10 bases fit TRBD1. The CDR3 covers 14 residues. V shed 3 bases, J shed 3 bases, and the junction held 2 bases outside the gene matches. Germline values: CDR1 KGHSH, CDR2 LQKENI. CDR3 nucleotides: TGTGCCAGCTCACCGGGGGACAGGGGCTACGAGCAGTACTTC. This gives the protein CASSPGDRGYEQYF.

The chain is built from TRBV28 and TRBJ1-2, with 12 bases that match TRBD1. Losses at the gene ends were 4 bases for V and 8 bases for J; bases not matched to a gene: 8. The CDR3 is 15 amino acids. CDR1 is MDHEN and CDR2 is SYDVKM in the germline V gene. In nucleotides, the CDR3 is TGTGCCAGCAGTTCGGGACAGGGGGCGCCGGGAGGCTACACCTTC. This translates into CASSSGQGAPGGYTF.

The chain uses TRBV5-1 and TRBJ2-5, with TRBD1 identical over 7 bases. The germline CDR1 and CDR2 sequences are SGHRS and YFSETQ. Losses at the gene ends were 4 bases for V and 3 bases for J; bases not matched to a gene: 3. This CDR3 spans 13 amino acids. Written as DNA, the CDR3 is TGCGCCAGCAGCATCGGGACAGAAGAGACCCAGTACTTC. Protein product: CASSIGTEETQYF. Using reference TRBV5-1 and TRBJ2-5 for the parts outside the CDR3, the full variable domain is KAGVTQTPRYLIKTRGQQVTLSCSPISGHRSVSWYQQTPGQGLQFLFEYFSETQRNKGNFPGRFSGRQFSNSRSEMNVSTLELGDSALYLCASSIGTEETQYFGPGTRLLVL.

This chain links TRBV30 with TRBJ2-3; D unresolved. Germline assignment: CDR1 GTSNPN and CDR2 SVGIG (reference sequence). CDR3 size: 13 residues. V dropped 0 bases and J dropped 4 bases, with 8 bases sitting between them. The CDR3 DNA reads TGTGCCTGGAGTGTACGAGGCCCAGATACGCAGTATTTT. It translates to CAWSVRGPDTQYF.

This chain uses TRBV27 with TRBJ2-7; TRBD1 matches 7 bases. Losses at the gene ends were 6 bases for V and 1 base for J; bases not matched to a gene: 9. The CDR3 loop spans 15 amino acids. Looked up from germline, CDR1 is MNHEY and CDR2 is SMNVEV (reference sequence). Written as DNA, the CDR3 is TGTGCCAGCAGATCCACGACAGGGCGTTCCTACGAGCAGTACTTC. This encodes CASRSTTGRSYEQYF.

The chain links TRBV28 to TRBJ2-1, with unresolved D. Germline CDR1 and CDR2: MDHEN and SYDVKM. V was clipped by 4 bases and J by 10 bases, with 11 bases between them. The CDR3 runs 12 residues. The DNA for the CDR3 is TGTGCCAGCAGTTCCCCTCCTAGGGAGCAGTTCTTC. Its translation: CASSSPPREQFF.

The J gene is TRBJ1-1, the V gene TRBV5-1, with 7 bases aligning to TRBD1. V dropped 5 bases and J dropped 4; count of bases not matched to a gene: 8. CDR3 length: 14 amino acids. Germline values: CDR1 SGHRS, CDR2 YFSETQ. The CDR3 DNA follows: TGCGCCAGCAGTCCCACAGGGGAAGGCACTGAAGCTTTCTTT. Its protein product is CASSPTGEGTEAFF.

The chain has TRBV5-5 and TRBJ1-3; no clear D gene. V lost 0 bases to trimming and J lost 0 bases, with 13 bases between them. This CDR3 region has 17 residues. The germline V gene has CDR1 SGHKS and CDR2 YYEKEE (reference sequence). In DNA form, the CDR3 reads TGTGCCAGCAGCTTGGCCGGCTGGGCAGTCTCTGGAAACACCATATATTTT. Amino acids: CASSLAGWAVSGNTIYF.

The V gene is TRBV2, the J gene TRBJ1-1, with D unresolved. V was pared by 6 bases and J by 2 bases, with 4 bases between. The CDR3 has 11 amino acids. CDR1 and CDR2 from the germline V gene are SNHLY and FYNNEI. The CDR3 is CASRLNTEAFF. CDR3 sequence (DNA): TGTGCCAGCAGGCTAAACACTGAAGCTTTCTTT. Based on the CDR3 plus reference TRBV2 and TRBJ1-1, the full variable domain is EPEVTQTPSHQVTQMGQEVILRCVPISNHLYFYWYRQILGQKVEFLVSFYNNEISEKSEIFDDQFSVERPDGSNFTLKIRSTKLEDSAMYFCASRLNTEAFFGQGTRLTVV.